This T cell receptor gamma chain was recovered during a study of human gamma delta and Vdelta1 T cells (dated by TCRdb to between 2018 and 2020). Regarding the complete study: The study examined Delta One T cells, which are Vd1+ gamma-delta T cells, as cytotoxic effectors against acute myeloid leukemia. Results and caveats for the whole study, not just this receptor: According to the report, Delta One T cells were polyclonal and showed broad cytotoxic targeting of acute myeloid leukemia.

V has 2 bases trimmed and J has 2 bases trimmed; junction bases matching no gene number 3. From the cysteine up to the phenylalanine, the CDR3 has a length of 13 residues. The DNA shown is the 39-base CDR3, in frame from base 1. The germline V gene (reference sequence) provides CDR1 GITISATS and CDR2 ISYDGTV. Preparation of the library involved PCR. Reads for this sample came from an Illumina MiSeq. TCRdb called clones afresh from the public reads with CATT; identical DNA rows were later merged. Present in this sample are a few thousand gamma-chain clones, 25% to 35% of which were seen just once. The biggest ten clones account for less than 3% of the sample. This clone was observed a few times. Its antigen remains undetermined. Base qualities are missing; no much larger clone stands one base away.

The receptor was derived from a human donor in good health. This receptor chain uses TRGV9 and TRGJ1 or TRGJ2. Sequencing was done on a sample of Vdelta1 gamma-delta T cells from blood grown in culture (DOT cells). The label giving this sample's cell subset or site can be read as: Delta One T cells, in vitro expanded/differentiated Vd1+ gamma-delta T cells. The CDR3 region reads CALWEADYYKKLF. In nucleotide form, the sequence is TGTGCCTTGTGGGAGGCCGATTATTATAAGAAACTCTTT.